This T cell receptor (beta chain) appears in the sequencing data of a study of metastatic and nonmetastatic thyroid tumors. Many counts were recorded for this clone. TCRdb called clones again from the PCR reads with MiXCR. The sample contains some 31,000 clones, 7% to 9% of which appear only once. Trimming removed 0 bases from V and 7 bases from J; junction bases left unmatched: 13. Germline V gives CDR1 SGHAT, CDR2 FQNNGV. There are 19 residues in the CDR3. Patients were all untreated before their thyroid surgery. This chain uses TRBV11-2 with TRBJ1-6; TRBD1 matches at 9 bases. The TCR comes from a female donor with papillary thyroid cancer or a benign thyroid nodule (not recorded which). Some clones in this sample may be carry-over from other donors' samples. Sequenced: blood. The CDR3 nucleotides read TGTGCCAGCAGCTTAGAAGGGGGCAACACAGGGGGCCGAAATTCACCCCTCCACTTT. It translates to CASSLEGGNTGGRNSPLHF.